This paragraph covers one T cell receptor (beta chain) sequence. The data belong to a study of blood T cell repertoires in COVID-19. Clones were sequenced by immunoSEQ multiplex PCR, and TCRdb holds only the in-frame ones, with some missing. The data contain roughly 360,000 clones, 81% of them singletons. J gave up 0 bases and V 0 bases, and 16 bases lay outside the gene matches. Germline CDR1 and CDR2: LGHNA and YNFKEQ. The CDR3 length is 21 residues. The clonotype was recovered from a human donor with acute or convalescent COVID-19. The donor label of this sample is uncertain. The chain couples TRBV4-2 to TRBJ2-4; 8 bases map to TRBD2. Sequenced sample: peripheral blood. The CDR3 nucleotides are TGTGCCAGCAGCCAAGAATGGAGGAGCGGGAGTTTGTACAGAGCCAAAAACATTCAGTACTTC. As protein: CASSQEWRSGSLYRAKNIQYF.